The 8 T cell receptor beta chains listed next were all sequenced from one sample in a study of CD8 T cells in Susac syndrome. Random hexamers were used to reverse transcribe the RNA input (about 0.5 to 1 ug). TCRdb fed the immunoSEQ multiplex PCR reads into MiXCR, producing one record per CDR3 protein. Of under 200,000 distinct CDR3 sequences detected, around 95% appear once; the ten largest clones hold around 0.092%. The sample comprised CD4+ T cells from PBMCs. These receptors came from a human donor with Susac syndrome.

The J gene is TRBJ2-3, the V gene TRBV12-3 or TRBV12-4, with TRBD2 as a possible D gene (5 bases). The CDR3 totals 14 residues. Trimming took 3 bases from V and 4 from J, leaving 11 bases between them. The DNA for the CDR3 is TGTGCCAGCAGTTTGGGCCCGGGGTCAGATACGCAGTATTTT. It specifies CASSLGPGSDTQYF.

This chain connects TRBV14 to TRBJ1-1, with D perhaps TRBD1 (5 bases). The V gene's germline CDR1 is SGHDN and CDR2 FVKESK. Trimming cost V 4 bases and J 7 bases, with 16 bases left between them. CDR3 length equals 14 residues. This CDR3 reads CASSPLVTGHEAFF. CDR3 bases: TGTGCCAGCAGCCCTCTGGTCACAGGCCATGAAGCTTTCTTT.

This clonotype came up once. V and J are TRBV19 and TRBJ2-7; D is possibly TRBD1 (6 bases). Germline CDR1 LNHDA, CDR2 SQIVND (reference sequence). V was clipped by 1 base and J by 0 bases, with 10 bases between them. CDR3 length: 15 amino acids. The DNA for the CDR3 is TGTGCCAGTAGTATAGGACAGGCGAGCTCCTACGAGCAGTACTTC. Translated, it gives CASSIGQASSYEQYF.

In this sample, this clonotype turned up once. The V call is TRBV5-4, the J call TRBJ2-7; D unclear. Germline CDR1 reads SGHNT; CDR2 reads YYREEE (reference sequence). This CDR3 has 12 residues. The germline V and J ends were trimmed by 0 bases and 6 bases, with 7 bases remaining between them. CDR3 sequence reads: CASSLDVAEQYF. DNA for the CDR3: TGTGCCAGCAGCTTGGATGTGGCCGAGCAGTACTTC.

The J gene is TRBJ1-1, the V gene TRBV28; 7 bases are a match to TRBD1. This CDR3 contains 14 residues. CDR1 and CDR2 (germline): MDHEN, SYDVKM. Unmatched junction bases numbered 6, after V lost 8 bases and J lost 0 bases. CDR3 sequence: CASGEGAVNTEAFF. The CDR3 DNA follows: TGTGCCAGCGGAGAGGGGGCCGTGAACACTGAAGCTTTCTTT.

The rearrangement uses TRBV5-1 and TRBJ2-3; the match to TRBD1 covers 9 bases. CDR3 size: 17 residues. V shed 1 base, J shed 4 bases, and the junction held 10 bases outside the gene matches. Germline CDR1 SGHRS, CDR2 YFSETQ. The CDR3 sequence is CASSLHLRDRASDTQYF. CDR3 sequence (DNA): TGCGCCAGCAGCTTGCATCTACGGGACAGGGCCTCAGATACGCAGTATTTT.

This chain uses TRBV29-1 with TRBJ1-3; D may be TRBD1 (5 bases). The V gene's germline CDR1 is SQVTM and CDR2 ANQGSEA. V was trimmed by 7 bases and J by 2 bases, leaving 9 bases between them. The CDR3 extends over 12 amino acids. CDR3 region: CSGGHTGNTIYF. In DNA, the CDR3 is TGCAGCGGCGGACATACTGGAAACACCATATATTTT.

V and J are TRBV4-1 and TRBJ2-5, with a weak D call TRBD2 (5 bases). The CDR3 is 14 amino acids. The V end was cut by 3 bases, the J end by 4 bases, with 12 bases between. Germline V lookup: CDR1 MGHRA, CDR2 YSYEKL. The CDR3 here is CASSQGFRGETQYF. CDR3 nucleotides: TGCGCCAGCAGCCAGGGGTTTCGGGGAGAGACCCAGTACTTC.